This TCR beta chain stems from a study of blood T cells in healthy people across ages. Primed by a sample-barcoded 5' primer and a J-beta primer mix, a second PCR proceeded for 7 to 11 cycles. One entry per CDR3 protein results from TCRdb running MiXCR on the 5' RACE reads. The sample comprises about 1.6 million distinct CDR3 sequences, about 35% of which are singletons, and around 11% rests with the top ten. The V gene's germline CDR1 is SGHRS and CDR2 YFSETQ. With 0 bases clipped from V and 4 bases from J, the junction kept 5 bases outside the gene matches. The CDR3 is made up of 15 amino acids. The chain combines TRBV5-1 with TRBJ2-3; 7 bases are shared with TRBD2. The TCR comes from a woman aged 30 to 39 in good health. The sequencing input was blood. The CDR3, as DNA: TGCGCCAGCAGCTTGGTCGGGAGGAGCGCAGATACGCAGTATTTT. It codes for CASSLVGRSADTQYF.